This is a list of T cell receptor beta chains from one sample in a study of blood T cells in healthy people across ages. TCRdb reprocessed the 5' RACE reads with MiXCR, giving one entry per CDR3 protein. The sample shows approximately 760,000 distinct CDR3 sequences, 25% of them seen only once. This sample was shared with a second study, whose subject was T cells of mothers and their children.

Sample: blood. These receptors were collected from a boy between 10 and 17 years old in good health. The CDR3 runs from the conserved cysteine through the conserved F or W. The D gene is left open where the match is weak. Only some rows state a clone size, as once, few, many or a class for expanded clones.

TRBJ2-5	TRBV7-9	few	TRBD2	CIAGGPETQYF	TGTATAGCGGGAGGGCCGGAGACCCAGTACTTC
TRBJ2-7	TRBV5-1	NA	TRBD2	CASSPLTSGYLYEQYF	TGCGCCAGCAGCCCCCTGACTAGCGGGTACCTCTACGAGCAGTACTTC
TRBJ1-4	TRBV4-3	NA	NA	CASSQGQDNEKLFF	TGCGCCAGCAGCCAAGGACAGGATAATGAAAAACTGTTTTTT
TRBJ2-7	TRBV6-2/TRBV6-3	few	NA	CASSYSLDTYEQYF	TGTGCCAGCAGTTACTCGTTAGACACCTACGAGCAGTACTTC
TRBJ2-4	TRBV27	few	NA	CASSSTRLGAIAKNIQYF	TGTGCCAGCAGTTCGACGCGTTTGGGGGCTATAGCCAAAAACATTCAGTACTTC
TRBJ1-2	TRBV29-1	NA	NA	CSAGGGRESANYGYTF	TGCAGCGCCGGCGGGGGCAGGGAATCGGCTAACTATGGCTACACCTTC
TRBJ2-2	TRBV2	few	TRBD2	CASSDPLGLAGVTGELFF	TGTGCCAGCAGTGACCCTCTTGGACTAGCGGGAGTCACCGGGGAGCTGTTTTTT
TRBJ2-3	TRBV7-9	NA	NA	CASSQTPYDTQYF	TGTGCCAGCAGCCAGACACCTTACGATACGCAGTATTTT
TRBJ2-1	TRBV6-4	few	NA	CASSDSGPSNEQFF	TGTGCCAGCAGTGACTCTGGACCCTCCAACGAGCAGTTCTTC
TRBJ1-4	TRBV5-1	NA	TRBD1	CASSEGTGREKLFF	TGCGCCAGCAGCGAGGGGACAGGTCGAGAAAAACTGTTTTTT
TRBJ2-7	TRBV7-8	few	TRBD2	CASSTGLAGGWYEQYF	TGTGCCAGCAGCACCGGACTAGCGGGAGGTTGGTACGAGCAGTACTTC
TRBJ2-7	TRBV2	NA	NA	CASTEPGHTYDYEQYF	TGTGCCAGCACTGAACCGGGACACACTTACGACTACGAGCAGTACTTC
TRBJ2-7	TRBV7-9	NA	NA	CASRSEGEEGGYEQYF	TGTGCCAGCAGATCAGAGGGTGAAGAGGGAGGTTACGAGCAGTACTTC
TRBJ2-7	TRBV7-9	NA	NA	CASSLPTRTVNPYEQYF	TGTGCCAGCAGCTTACCGACCAGGACAGTGAATCCTTACGAGCAGTACTTC
TRBJ2-7	TRBV7-2	NA	NA	CASSLGSQSSYEQYF	TGTGCCAGCAGCTTAGGTTCCCAAAGCTCCTACGAGCAGTACTTC
TRBJ1-1	TRBV7-2	NA	NA	CASSLEPAEAAEAFF	TGTGCCAGCAGCTTAGAGCCGGCTGAAGCAGCTGAAGCTTTCTTT
TRBJ1-6	TRBV7-6	NA	NA	CASSASQGYDSPLHF	TGTGCCAGCAGCGCCTCACAGGGTTACGATTCACCCCTCCACTTT
TRBJ2-1	TRBV28	NA	NA	CASSLSSLAAGQFF	TGTGCCAGCAGCCTTTCGTCACTAGCCGCGGGGCAGTTCTTC
TRBJ1-5	TRBV6-5	once	TRBD1	CASITGQGSNQPQHF	TGTGCCAGCATTACCGGACAGGGTAGCAATCAGCCCCAGCATTTT
TRBJ1-1	TRBV11-3	NA	NA	CASSFVTPGNTEAFF	TGTGCCAGCAGCTTTGTCACCCCGGGGAACACTGAAGCTTTCTTT
TRBJ2-3	TRBV10-2	NA	NA	CASSESPAGTDTQYF	TGCGCCAGCAGTGAGTCTCCGGCGGGCACAGATACGCAGTATTTT
TRBJ2-5	TRBV20-1	NA	NA	CSARDRQASRSETQYF	TGCAGTGCTAGAGACAGACAGGCCTCCAGGTCGGAGACCCAGTACTTC
TRBJ1-1	TRBV7-9	NA	NA	CASSLATGTEAFF	TGTGCCAGCAGCTTAGCGACAGGCACTGAAGCTTTCTTT
TRBJ1-1	TRBV9	NA	NA	CASSVSEGSSTEAFF	TGTGCCAGCAGCGTCTCGGAGGGTTCGAGCACTGAAGCTTTCTTT
TRBJ2-5	TRBV29-1	few	NA	CSVVWVYQETQYF	TGCAGCGTTGTATGGGTGTACCAAGAGACCCAGTACTTC
TRBJ1-1	TRBV6-1	NA	NA	CATRGPRRVDTEAFF	TGTGCCACCAGAGGGCCCCGGCGGGTTGACACTGAAGCTTTCTTT
TRBJ2-5	TRBV4-2	NA	TRBD1	CASSQVGDRGETQYF	TGTGCCAGCAGCCAAGTTGGGGACAGGGGGGAGACCCAGTACTTC
TRBJ2-5	TRBV14	NA	NA	CASSQGNEETQYF	TGTGCCAGCAGCCAAGGCAACGAAGAGACCCAGTACTTC
TRBJ2-6	TRBV24-1	NA	NA	CATSDYGQTSGASVLTF	TGTGCCACCAGTGATTATGGACAGACCTCTGGGGCCAGCGTCCTGACTTTC
TRBJ2-1	TRBV11-2	NA	NA	CASSTRRDSPHGEQFF	TGTGCCAGCAGCACGCGACGGGACTCCCCTCACGGTGAGCAGTTCTTC
TRBJ1-1	TRBV20-1	NA	TRBD1	CSANTGENTEAFF	TGCAGTGCCAATACAGGGGAGAACACTGAAGCTTTCTTT
TRBJ2-1	TRBV20-1	NA	TRBD2	CSALSGRAGNEQFF	TGCAGTGCATTAAGCGGGAGGGCAGGTAATGAGCAGTTCTTC
TRBJ2-5	TRBV4-3	few	NA	CASSQDVSETQYF	TGCGCCAGCAGCCAGGATGTGTCAGAGACCCAGTACTTC
TRBJ1-5	TRBV5-5	NA	TRBD1	CASSLGDRVWGNQPQHF	TGTGCCAGCAGCTTGGGGGACAGGGTCTGGGGCAATCAGCCCCAGCATTTT
TRBJ2-1	TRBV24-1	NA	NA	CATSDLNSGVNSYNEQFF	TGTGCCACCAGTGATTTAAATTCGGGGGTTAACTCCTACAATGAGCAGTTCTTC
TRBJ2-1	TRBV7-2	few	NA	CASSLQRSSYNEQFF	TGTGCCAGCAGCCTACAGCGGAGCTCCTACAATGAGCAGTTCTTC
TRBJ2-2	TRBV5-1	NA	TRBD1	CASSMDRGNTGELFF	TGCGCCAGCAGCATGGACAGGGGGAACACCGGGGAGCTGTTTTTT
TRBJ2-6	TRBV6-5	once	NA	CASSLDGGTDLWGANVLTF	TGTGCCAGCAGTTTAGACGGCGGGACCGACTTGTGGGGGGCCAACGTCCTGACTTTC
TRBJ1-1	TRBV6-5	few	NA	CASSYGYEAFF	TGTGCCAGCAGTTACGGTTATGAAGCTTTCTTT
TRBJ1-3	TRBV3-1	few	NA	CASSQDRGISGNTIYF	TGTGCCAGCAGCCAAGATCGCGGTATCTCTGGAAACACCATATATTTT
TRBJ2-5	TRBV6-2/TRBV6-3	NA	TRBD1	CASSYVGTGETQYF	TGTGCCAGCAGTTACGTCGGGACAGGAGAGACCCAGTACTTC
TRBJ2-1	TRBV2	NA	NA	CASSEAGGPPYNEQFF	TGTGCCAGCAGTGAAGCGGGCGGACCTCCCTACAATGAGCAGTTCTTC
TRBJ2-1	TRBV4-1	few	NA	CASSQEPAYNEQFF	TGCGCCAGCAGCCAAGAGCCAGCCTACAATGAGCAGTTCTTC
TRBJ1-4	TRBV2	NA	TRBD1	CASGTAVNEKLFF	TGTGCCAGCGGGACAGCAGTTAATGAAAAACTGTTTTTT
TRBJ2-6	TRBV19	NA	NA	CASEDRAGWSGANVLTF	TGTGCCAGCGAAGATCGGGCCGGATGGTCTGGGGCCAACGTCCTGACTTTC
TRBJ1-6	TRBV10-3	few	TRBD1	CAIRTGGESNSPLHF	TGTGCCATCAGGACAGGGGGCGAATCTAATTCACCCCTCCACTTT
TRBJ1-4	TRBV6-2/TRBV6-3	NA	NA	CASRAAAATNEKLFF	TGTGCCAGCAGGGCTGCGGCAGCAACTAATGAAAAACTGTTTTTT